This T cell receptor (beta chain) comes out of a study of cytomegalovirus exposure and HLA in healthy donors. 13 Jbeta primers and 60 Vbeta primers were used for the PCR. Sequencing used immunoSEQ multiplex PCR; TCRdb keeps in-frame clones, though not all of them. Counted here are some 78,000 clones, 60% to 75% occurring once; the ten biggest clones make up around 10%. Study-level points and caveats: Exclusion as indistinguishable affected some V segments, including TRBV6-2 and TRBV6-3. Per a later analysis, roughly 17,000 TCR beta sequences showed association with HLA alleles at 0.05 false discovery rate.

Healthy individuals who donated bone marrow served as the donors. Losses at the gene ends were 9 bases for V and 0 bases for J; bases not matched to a gene: 11. Germline loops: CDR1 MNHEY, CDR2 SMNVEV (reference sequence). The CDR3 is 18 residues long. Remarks on this clone: Its antigen is not identified.

The sample taken for sequencing was PBMCs. The TCR sequence derives from a woman between 35 and 50 years old in good health and CMV-seropositive. The chain links TRBV27 to TRBJ2-3; TRBD2 agrees at 14 bases. CDR3 residues: CARFLPGLAGVSTDTQYF. The CDR3 DNA reads as TGTGCCAGATTCTTACCGGGACTAGCGGGAGTCAGCACAGATACGCAGTATTTT.